What follows are 14 T cell receptor beta chains derived from one specimen sequenced in a study of blood T cell repertoires in COVID-19. Profiled with immunoSEQ multiplex PCR; TCRdb holds only in-frame clones, not every one. The table shows around 200,000 clones, with roughly nine tenths occurring only once. What was sequenced was PBMCs or T cells enriched from blood (not recorded which). The receptors shown here come from a woman in her thirties or forties with acute COVID-19.

In this sample, this clone turned up once. The chain combines TRBV10-3 with TRBJ1-2, with D perhaps TRBD1 (6 bases). The CDR3 has 16 residues. Germline CDR1 reads ENHRY; CDR2 reads SYGVKD. Deletions cut 3 bases from V and 5 bases from J, with 19 bases between. The CDR3 DNA follows: TGTGCCATCAGTGACCTGATTGGGGGGGCAAGGTATGGCTACACCTTC. Its protein is CAISDLIGGARYGYTF.

V and J are TRBV7-9 and TRBJ1-3, with D possibly matching TRBD1 (6 bases). Trimming stripped 0 bases from V and 3 bases from J, with 12 bases between. Germline V gene data show CDR1 as SEHNR and CDR2 as FQNEAQ (reference sequence). This CDR3 comprises 16 residues. The CDR3 sequence is CASSLAQPGHGNTIYF. The CDR3 DNA follows: TGTGCCAGCAGCTTAGCTCAACCGGGACATGGAAACACCATATATTTT.

This sequence joins TRBV19 and TRBJ2-1, with 9 positions matching TRBD2. V lost 3 bases, J lost 8 bases, and 8 bases stayed unmatched. From germline, CDR1 is LNHDA and CDR2 SQIVND (reference sequence). The CDR3 is 15 residues long. CDR3 amino acids: CASSMEAGGRHEQFF. DNA for the CDR3: TGTGCCAGTAGTATGGAAGCGGGGGGCCGGCATGAGCAGTTCTTC.

The chain employs TRBV27 and TRBJ2-1, with D tentatively TRBD2 (5 bases). Trimming stripped 6 bases from V and 9 bases from J, with 15 bases between. The CDR3 loop spans 13 amino acids. Germline CDR1 is MNHEY and CDR2 is SMNVEV (reference sequence). CDR3 region: CASSHTRGGEQFF. CDR3 DNA: TGTGCCAGCAGCCATACTCGGGGTGGTGAGCAGTTCTTC.

V gene TRBV4-3 combines with J gene TRBJ2-5; TRBD2 is a possible D gene (5 bases). V dropped 0 bases and J dropped 4 bases, with 15 bases sitting between them. Germline values: CDR1 LGHNA, CDR2 YSLEER. The length of the CDR3 is 16 residues. This chain's CDR3 is CASSQDGPPGVETQYF. The CDR3 DNA follows: TGCGCCAGCAGCCAAGACGGTCCTCCCGGGGTAGAGACCCAGTACTTC.

The chain recombines TRBV7-2 with TRBJ1-4; a weak D match, TRBD1 (6 bases). Trimming took off 5 bases at V and 3 bases at J, with 13 bases between the two ends. The germline V gene encodes CDR1 SGHTA and CDR2 FQGNSA. The CDR3 spans 15 residues. CDR3 in DNA: TGTGCCAGCAGCCTAGGGGGGCTGGCTAATGAAAAACTGTTTTTT. Its protein product is CASSLGGLANEKLFF.

J is TRBJ2-7 and V is TRBV29-1; 8 nucleotides align to TRBD1. Germline V lookup: CDR1 SQVTM, CDR2 ANQGSEA. The CDR3 is made up of 15 amino acids. V dropped 6 bases and J dropped 0; count of bases not matched to a gene: 10. Written as DNA, the CDR3 is TGCAGCGTGGAAACCGGGACAGGCATCTCCTACGAGCAGTACTTC. As protein: CSVETGTGISYEQYF.

This rearrangement joins TRBV18 to TRBJ2-3, with D perhaps TRBD2 (6 bases). Germline loops: CDR1 KGHSH, CDR2 LQKENI. V was clipped by 6 bases and J by 0 bases, with 13 bases between them. The CDR3 length is 15 residues. CDR3 in DNA: TGTGCCAGCTCGTGGAGGGCAGAAAGCACAGATACGCAGTATTTT. This encodes CASSWRAESTDTQYF.

The chain couples TRBV5-1 to TRBJ1-3; D is perhaps TRBD1 (6 bases). CDR1 and CDR2 from the germline V gene are SGHRS and YFSETQ. The CDR3 covers 17 residues. V was cut by 0 bases and J by 3 bases, with 16 bases left in between. As DNA, the CDR3 is TGCGCCAGCAGCTTGGCCCCGACAGGTCAACTTGGAAACACCATATATTTT. It specifies CASSLAPTGQLGNTIYF.

The J gene is TRBJ2-3, the V gene TRBV4-1; D ambiguous. Germline lookup yields CDR1 MGHRA and CDR2 YSYEKL. The CDR3 runs 14 residues. V was cut by 0 bases and J by 2 bases, with 6 bases left in between. This CDR3 reads CASSQESFTDTQYF. The CDR3 bases are TGCGCCAGCAGCCAAGAGTCGTTCACAGATACGCAGTATTTT.

This chain uses TRBV5-6 with TRBJ1-1; D is undetermined. V dropped 2 bases and J dropped 1 base, with 9 bases sitting between them. CDR1 and CDR2 from the germline V gene are SGHDT and YYEEEE. The CDR3 extends over 14 amino acids. The CDR3 DNA follows: TGTGCCAGCAGCTTCCGGGGAGGGAACACTGAAGCTTTCTTT. It codes for CASSFRGGNTEAFF.

V gene TRBV7-2 combines with J gene TRBJ2-1; 13 bases are a match to TRBD2. The CDR3 consists of 15 residues. CDR1 is SGHTA and CDR2 is FQGNSA in the germline V gene. V gave up 4 bases and J gave up 8 bases; unmatched junction bases: 5. In DNA, the CDR3 is TGTGCCAGCAGCTCTTCTGGACTAGCGGGAGATGAGCAGTTCTTC. Residues: CASSSSGLAGDEQFF.

This sequence joins TRBV2 and TRBJ2-7, with D possibly being TRBD1 (6 bases). Germline V gives CDR1 SNHLY, CDR2 FYNNEI. This CDR3 is built from 14 residues. V lost 6 bases and J lost 3, with 15 bases in between. For the CDR3, the DNA is TGTGCCAGCAGAGAGACAGGATCTTACTACGAGCAGTACTTC. Translating gives CASRETGSYYEQYF.

The CDR3 loop reads CASSQAPGQGWNEQFF. DNA of the CDR3: TGCGCCAGCAGCCAAGCCCCGGGACAGGGGTGGAATGAGCAGTTCTTC. The chain couples TRBV4-1 to TRBJ2-1, with TRBD1 matching over 10 bases. The CDR3 has 16 residues. In germline, CDR1 is MGHRA, CDR2 YSYEKL. The J segment lost 7 bases and the V segment lost 1 base, leaving 7 bases of the junction unmatched.